This section outlines one T cell receptor beta chain sequence together with its context. Antigen unknown. This record comes from a study of CXCR3-negative and CXCR3-positive naive CD8 T cells. General study findings and limits: More hydrophobic TRB CDR3s occurred in CXCR3-positive than in CXCR3-negative naive cells. Each naive subset displayed comparably high diversity, whereas memory CD8+ cells displayed much lower diversity. Partly lower CXCR3 expression followed cryopreservation, and most assays relied on fresh PBMCs.

The TRB libraries of cDNA were built by UMI-labeled 5' RACE. TCRdb re-called the 5' RACE reads, yielding one record per CDR3 amino acid sequence without DNA. The sample has some 68,000 distinct CDR3 sequences. The length of the CDR3 is 12 residues. CDR1 and CDR2 from the germline V gene are MDHEN and SYDVKM. Sequencing was performed on naive CXCR3+ CD8+ T cells from blood. The subset: CD45RO-CCR7+CD27+CD95- naive CD8+ T cells expressing CXCR3 (TNR3+). This sequence originates from a human donor in good health. Some clones in this sample may be carry-over from other donors' samples. The chain has TRBV28 and TRBJ2-2. The CDR3 loop reads CASRANTGELFF.